Included here is one TCR beta chain sequence, with context. Its cognate antigen is unknown. The protocol was immunoSEQ multiplex PCR, while the TCRdb copy is restricted to in-frame clones and leaves out a portion. The sample carries some 53,000 clones, 70% to 90% recorded once. This sample stems from a study of T cells in localized non-small cell lung cancer. The CDR3 has 14 amino acids. Trimming cost V 5 bases and J 4 bases; bases outside gene matches: 6. Germline V CDR1 and CDR2: SSHAT, FNYEAQ (reference sequence). General observations from the study: Adjacent lung was found to contain a median approximately 62 of the top 100 tumor clones. Since sequencing was restricted to only one region of the tumor, intratumor heterogeneity remains a possibility. Highest T cell clonality was seen in uninvolved adjacent lung, surpassing that measured in tumor. Longer overall survival was associated with a higher density of T cells in the blood.

The chain is built from TRBV7-7 and TRBJ2-7, with 9 nucleotides matching TRBD1. The TCR comes from a male donor at least 60 years old with stage III squamous cell lung carcinoma. Specimen: peripheral blood, collected before any cancer treatment. CDR3 sequence: CASSPRDRVYEQYF. CDR3 DNA sequence: TGTGCCAGCAGCCCCCGGGACAGGGTATACGAGCAGTACTTC.